Below are 7 T cell receptor beta chains sequenced from a single sample in a study of low-dose radiotherapy and immunotherapy resistance in tumors (dated 2022 in TCRdb). Sequencing instrument: Illumina HiSeq 2500. To make first-strand cDNA, Superscript III was used along with a set of TRAV- and TRBV-specific primers so that both the TCRalpha and TCRbeta chains were covered. TCRs were amplified with Phusion for about 21 PCR cycles, with a constant-region primer paired with the adapter attached to the V primers. TCRdb trimmed public reads at Q25 via fastp, called clones via MiXCR and kept in-frame beta chains. Identical CDR3 proteins give one entry, which carries the most common genes and DNA. The sample table records tens of thousands of distinct CDR3 sequences; 15% to 20% of these occur just once. Approximately 1.5% of the sample is in the top ten clones. The intended sense of this specimen's time point label: after trial treatment. Taken with the paper, the label for treatment or condition translates to: LDRT plus nivolumab, ipilimumab, low-dose cyclophosphamide and aspirin (RACIN trial).

The sample was PBMCs, taken after low-dose radiotherapy plus immunotherapy. The receptors come from a male donor with prostate cancer.

This clonotype was observed at least ten times. This sequence joins TRBV29-1 and TRBJ2-2; D is ambiguous. Germline V gene sequence: CDR1 SQVTM, CDR2 ANQGSEA. CDR3 length equals 15 residues. Trimming took 4 bases from V and 4 from J, leaving 16 bases between them. As DNA, the CDR3 is TGCAGCGTTGGATCCCAAAAGCTAGGCACCGGGGAGCTGTTTTTT. Protein product: CSVGSQKLGTGELFF.

This clonotype was recorded at least ten times. V is TRBV5-1 and J is TRBJ2-5; D gene uncertain. Trimming removed 4 bases at V and 6 bases at J, with 7 bases between. Germline-derived CDR1 and CDR2 are SGHRS and YFSETQ. CDR3 length: 11 residues. The CDR3 loop is CASSEEKTQYF. CDR3 nucleotide sequence: TGCGCCAGCAGCGAAGAAAAGACCCAGTACTTC.

This clonotype was detected many times. For the CDR3, the DNA is TGTGCCAGTGACCCGAGGTCACCCGCGATGGGTGGCAATCAGCCCCAGCATTTT. Its translation: CASDPRSPAMGGNQPQHF. V usage is TRBV6-2 or TRBV6-3 and J usage is TRBJ1-5; D remains unclear. Trimming removed 9 bases at V and 2 bases at J, with 26 bases between. The CDR3 totals 18 residues. Germline CDR1 and CDR2: MNHEY and SVGEGT.

This clonotype appeared many times. The V gene is TRBV7-2, the J gene TRBJ1-3, with D tentatively TRBD1 (6 bases). Germline CDR1 and CDR2: SGHTA and FQGNSA. V lost 4 bases and J 2 bases, leaving 12 bases between the germline ends. The CDR3 length is 15 residues. CDR3 bases: TGTGCCAGCAGCTCACGCGGGGGCGCTGGAAACACCATATATTTT. Amino acids: CASSSRGGAGNTIYF.

This chain uses TRBV11-2 with TRBJ2-5; either TRBD1 or TRBD2 may fit D (6 bases each). Germline V gives CDR1 SGHAT, CDR2 FQNNGV. This CDR3 has 14 residues. The germline V and J ends were trimmed by 5 bases and 4 bases, with 14 bases remaining between them. Here the CDR3 DNA reads TGTGCCAGCAGCCGATTAGGGGGAGGAGAGACCCAGTACTTC. Translated: CASSRLGGGETQYF.

This clonotype was picked up many times. The chain combines TRBV7-9 with TRBJ1-2; 11 nucleotides agree with TRBD1. This CDR3 has 16 amino acids. V was pared by 3 bases and J by 7 bases, with 10 bases of the junction left unmatched. Germline CDR1 SEHNR, CDR2 FQNEAQ (reference sequence). For the CDR3, the DNA is TGTGCCAGCAGCTTGAGTCTGGACAGGGGGCGACCTGGCTACACCTTC. It is translated as CASSLSLDRGRPGYTF.

V and J are TRBV18 and TRBJ1-2, with D possibly TRBD1 on 6 matching bases. Looked up from germline, CDR1 is KGHSH and CDR2 is LQKENI. Trimming shortened V by 3 bases and J by 2 bases, and 13 bases separated the two germline ends. The CDR3 spans 15 residues. CDR3 DNA: TGTGCCAGCTCACCGGGCGTACAGGGCAACTATGGCTACACCTTC. Protein product: CASSPGVQGNYGYTF.